The 21 T cell receptor beta chains given below trace back to one sample, sequenced in a study of T cell responses to AZD1222 COVID-19 vaccine. Clones were read by immunoSEQ multiplex PCR, and TCRdb kept only the in-frame ones, dropping some. The sample yields some 150,000 clones, about 93% seen once. The input for sequencing was peripheral blood, taken on day 0 of AZD1222 vaccination. These receptor sequences come from an adult in good health.

This clone came up once. J is TRBJ1-5 and V is TRBV28; the D gene is possibly TRBD1 (5 bases). V was trimmed by 5 bases and J by 6 bases, leaving 14 bases between them. CDR3 length: 14 amino acids. Germline CDR1 MDHEN, CDR2 SYDVKM. Written as DNA, the CDR3 is TGTGCCAGCAGTACGGGGGGTTTAGGTCAGCCCCAGCATTTT. As protein: CASSTGGLGQPQHF.

The V call is TRBV19, the J call TRBJ2-1, with D perhaps given as TRBD1 or TRBD2 (5 bases each). CDR1 and CDR2 (germline): LNHDA, SQIVND (reference sequence). V lost 3 bases and J lost 12, with 21 bases in between. The CDR3 loop spans 15 amino acids. CDR3 DNA sequence: TGTGCCAGTAGTATGGGGACGAGTACAATGATCGCGCAGTTCTTC. Its translation: CASSMGTSTMIAQFF.

This chain connects TRBV28 to TRBJ2-1, with TRBD2 matching 8 bases. The CDR3 runs 17 residues. V was clipped by 4 bases and J by 1 base; unmatched bases: 9. The germline V gene has CDR1 MDHEN and CDR2 SYDVKM. As DNA, the CDR3 is TGTGCCAGCAGTTCGGCAACTTTAGCGGGATCCTACAATGAGCAGTTCTTC. This gives the protein CASSSATLAGSYNEQFF.

The chain uses TRBV7-9 and TRBJ2-2; D possibly corresponds to TRBD1 (6 bases). Germline V gene lookup returns CDR1 SEHNR and CDR2 FQNEAQ (reference sequence). This CDR3 is built from 17 residues. V lost 5 bases and J lost 7, with 23 bases in between. The CDR3 reads CASSPTGTGFKFGELFF. The DNA of the CDR3 is TGTGCCAGCAGCCCAACCGGCACAGGGTTCAAGTTCGGGGAGCTGTTTTTT.

The CDR3 DNA follows: TGTGCCAGCAGCAGGACACGGAACACTGAAGCTTTCTTT. It yields the protein CASSRTRNTEAFF. The chain joins TRBV7-2 to TRBJ1-1; D perhaps matches TRBD1 (5 bases). The germline V gene encodes CDR1 SGHTA and CDR2 FQGNSA. The CDR3 has 13 amino acids. Between the trimmed V and J ends, which lost 5 bases and 1 base, there was a span of 8 bases.

This chain uses TRBV9 with TRBJ1-2; TRBD1 matches 7 bases. The CDR3 contains 15 residues. Trimming took 6 bases from V and 6 from J; bases not matched to a gene: 14. Germline V gene sequence: CDR1 SGDLS, CDR2 YYNGEE. The CDR3 DNA follows: TGTGCCAGCAACCCCTCAGGGGGGAACTCCAATGGCTACACCTTC. This sequence encodes CASNPSGGNSNGYTF.

The rearrangement uses TRBV30 and TRBJ2-2; D is unclear. The CDR3 sequence is 13 residues long. The V gene's germline CDR1 is GTSNPN and CDR2 SVGIG (reference sequence). V was clipped by 5 bases and J by 1 base, with 8 bases between them. The CDR3 bases are TGTGCCTGGGATGGAATGAACACCGGGGAGCTGTTTTTT. It translates to CAWDGMNTGELFF.

V and J are TRBV21-1 and TRBJ2-2; the table gives TRBD2 as D, unverified against the DNA. TRBV21-1 is reported as a pseudogene. The CDR3 runs 15 residues. The CDR3 here is CASSKEAAGGGELFF. The CDR3 DNA is TGTGCCAGCAGCAAAGAGGCGGCGGGAGGAGGGGAGCTGTTTTTT.

The chain joins TRBV9 to TRBJ2-5; D perhaps matches TRBD2 (5 bases). Trimming removed 5 bases at V and 7 bases at J, with 6 bases between. CDR1 SGDLS and CDR2 YYNGEE come from the germline V gene. The CDR3 is 10 amino acids. The CDR3 here is CASSRGTQYF. CDR3 in DNA: TGTGCCAGCAGTCGGGGGACCCAGTACTTC.

This chain connects TRBV6-5 to TRBJ1-5; D is undetermined. The CDR3 extends over 15 amino acids. Germline V CDR1 and CDR2: MNHEY, SVGAGI. With 4 bases removed from V and 0 bases from J, the gap between germline ends came to 10 bases. The CDR3, as DNA: TGTGCCAGCAGTTTTCGGGCCCCTAGCAATCAGCCCCAGCATTTT. It codes for CASSFRAPSNQPQHF.

The chain joins TRBV7-9 to TRBJ1-4; D is possibly TRBD1 (5 bases). The V and J ends lost 0 bases and 3 bases respectively, with 8 bases between them. This CDR3 spans 15 amino acids. Germline V lookup: CDR1 SEHNR, CDR2 FQNEAQ (reference sequence). The CDR3 protein is CASSLAGVPNEKLFF. DNA of the CDR3: TGTGCCAGCAGCTTAGCAGGGGTCCCTAATGAAAAACTGTTTTTT.

J is TRBJ2-7 and V is TRBV1; the D segment call TRBD1 is taken from the table without a DNA check. TRBV1 is classified as a pseudogene. There are 16 residues in the CDR3. The CDR3 nucleotides are TGCACCAGCAGCCAAGGTGGGACAGGGAGCTCCTACGAGCAGTACTTC. Amino acids: CTSSQGGTGSSYEQYF.

The count of this clone is one. In DNA, the CDR3 is TGTGCCAGCAGCTTAGGACAGAATCAGCCCCAGCATTTT. It specifies CASSLGQNQPQHF. This rearrangement joins TRBV13 to TRBJ1-5; D is undetermined. The CDR3 runs 13 residues. CDR1 and CDR2 (germline): PRHDT, FYEKMQ (reference sequence). Trimming left V 0 bases short and J 4 bases short, with 4 bases between.

The chain uses TRBV2 and TRBJ2-7, with 7 nucleotides matching TRBD1. Germline CDR1 SNHLY, CDR2 FYNNEI. This CDR3 has 15 residues. The V segment lost 2 bases and the J segment 5 bases; nucleotides outside the gene matches: 9. The CDR3, as DNA: TGTGCCAGCAGTGAACAGACAGGGAAAACGCACGAGCAGTACTTC. Translated, it gives CASSEQTGKTHEQYF.

This sequence joins TRBV15 and TRBJ2-7; the match to TRBD1 covers 7 bases. The CDR3 extends over 20 amino acids. The V gene's germline CDR1 is LNHNV and CDR2 YYDKDF (reference sequence). The J segment lost 6 bases and the V segment lost 0 bases, leaving 23 bases of the junction unmatched. In DNA form, the CDR3 reads TGTGCCACCAGCAGAGATCCCGAGACAGGGACATCATCAACCCGCCGCGAGCAGTACTTC. Protein product: CATSRDPETGTSSTRREQYF.

This chain joins TRBV7-9 and TRBJ2-3, with unresolved D. Trimming took 5 bases from V and 0 from J, leaving 12 bases between them. Germline-derived CDR1 and CDR2 are SEHNR and FQNEAQ (reference sequence). The CDR3 is 15 amino acids. In DNA form, the CDR3 reads TGTGCCAGCAGCCGCGGACGCGGTAGCACAGATACGCAGTATTTT. This translates into CASSRGRGSTDTQYF.

This sequence joins TRBV5-1 and TRBJ1-5, with D perhaps matching TRBD1 (5 bases). The ends were cut back, 2 bases at V and 2 bases at J, with 11 bases in the middle. This CDR3 is built from 15 residues. The germline gives CDR1 SGHRS, CDR2 YFSETQ. This chain's CDR3 is CASSFGLGGNQPQHF. CDR3 sequence (DNA): TGCGCCAGCAGCTTTGGGCTGGGGGGCAATCAGCCCCAGCATTTT.

This clone was detected once. This chain joins TRBV19 and TRBJ2-1, with D unclear. The CDR3 sequence is 15 residues long. Germline lookup yields CDR1 LNHDA and CDR2 SQIVND (reference sequence). Trimming cost V 7 bases and J 5 bases, with 18 bases left between them. CDR3 loop: CASTQTSSWHNEQFF. CDR3 coding DNA: TGTGCCAGTACCCAGACATCTTCGTGGCACAATGAGCAGTTCTTC.

The chain employs TRBV28 and TRBJ1-1, with D tentatively TRBD1 (5 bases). Germline CDR1 is MDHEN and CDR2 is SYDVKM. This CDR3 spans 15 amino acids. Trimming shortened V by 5 bases and J by 1 base, and 14 bases separated the two germline ends. CDR3 protein: CASSPLDSSNTEAFF. As DNA, the CDR3 is TGTGCCAGCAGTCCCCTCGACAGTTCGAACACTGAAGCTTTCTTT.

This clone was picked up many times. The chain employs TRBV7-9 and TRBJ2-2, with D possibly matching TRBD2 (6 bases). Germline V gene data show CDR1 as SEHNR and CDR2 as FQNEAQ (reference sequence). There are 15 residues in the CDR3. The V gene lost 4 bases and the J gene lost 6 bases, with 15 bases spanning the gap. As DNA, the CDR3 is TGTGCCAGCAGCTCACCGCTTACGGGGGCCGGGGAGCTGTTTTTT. Protein product: CASSSPLTGAGELFF.

The DNA of the CDR3 is TGTGCCAGTAGTAGGTGGGAGGGGGCTTCCACTGAAGCTTTCTTT. Encoded protein: CASSRWEGASTEAFF. The chain recombines TRBV19 with TRBJ1-1; 7 nucleotides match TRBD1. This CDR3 comprises 15 residues. Trimming at V came to 4 bases and at J to 4 bases, leaving 9 bases not matched to a gene. Germline V gene sequence: CDR1 LNHDA, CDR2 SQIVND (reference sequence). The full variable domain, with the rest looked up from reference TRBV19 and TRBJ1-1, is DGGITQSPKYLFRKEGQNVTLSCEQNLNHDAMYWYRQDPGQGLRLIYYSQIVNDFQKGDIAEGYSVSREKKESFPLTVTSAQKNPTAFYLCASSRWEGASTEAFFGQGTRLTVV.